This T cell receptor beta chain emerged from a study of radiotherapy plus CTLA-4 blockade in lung cancer. CTLA-4 blockade using ipilimumab, together with focal radiation, was received by patients with chemo-refractory metastatic non-small-cell lung cancer. TCRdb's table, derived via immunoSEQ multiplex PCR, lists solely in-frame clones and lacks some. The data contain roughly 110,000 clones, more than 75% of them singletons. This CDR3 comprises 15 residues. Trimming took off 5 bases at V and 5 bases at J, with 15 bases between the two ends. Germline assignment: CDR1 LGHNA and CDR2 YSLEER. The chain carries TRBV4-3 and TRBJ2-2; tentative D call: TRBD2 (5 bases). This clonotype originated in a human donor with non-small cell lung cancer that progressed on radiotherapy plus ipilimumab. Some clones in this sample may be carry-over from other donors' samples. The material was peripheral blood, obtained from a patient treated with radiotherapy plus ipilimumab. CDR3 sequence (DNA): TGCGCCAGCAGCTATTCTCTGGGGAGAACCGGGGAGCTGTTTTTT. Translated, it gives CASSYSLGRTGELFF.